This TCR beta chain derives from a study of T cell responses to AZD1222 COVID-19 vaccine. Background on the study: Second-dose intervals near 4 or 12 weeks were combined. Study-level points and caveats: Seropositive at baseline were only six AZD1222 recipients. White British donors predominated, females outnumbered males, and clonal diversity was possibly underestimated. Spike-specific TCR depth and breadth grew after two AZD1222 doses.

This clone has a single count. Its cognate antigen is unknown. Repertoires were generated with immunoSEQ multiplex PCR, while TCRdb's copy carries only in-frame clones and drops some. The repertoire consists of roughly 150,000 clones, with roughly nine tenths occurring once and the leading ten covering over 1.1%. Germline V lookup: CDR1 SGHRS, CDR2 YFSETQ. With 3 bases clipped from V and 6 bases from J, the junction kept 4 bases outside the gene matches. The CDR3 has 15 amino acids. The genes are TRBV5-1 and TRBJ1-6, with 9 bases that match TRBD1. The receptor was isolated from an adult in good health. This specimen was peripheral blood, taken on day 0 of AZD1222 vaccination. CDR3 region: CASSSGQGVNSPLHF. Here the CDR3 DNA reads TGCGCCAGCAGCTCGGGACAGGGTGTTAATTCACCCCTCCACTTT. Variable domain in full (rest from reference TRBV5-1 and TRBJ1-6): KAGVTQTPRYLIKTRGQQVTLSCSPISGHRSVSWYQQTPGQGLQFLFEYFSETQRNKGNFPGRFSGRQFSNSRSEMNVSTLELGDSALYLCASSSGQGVNSPLHFGNGTRLTVT.